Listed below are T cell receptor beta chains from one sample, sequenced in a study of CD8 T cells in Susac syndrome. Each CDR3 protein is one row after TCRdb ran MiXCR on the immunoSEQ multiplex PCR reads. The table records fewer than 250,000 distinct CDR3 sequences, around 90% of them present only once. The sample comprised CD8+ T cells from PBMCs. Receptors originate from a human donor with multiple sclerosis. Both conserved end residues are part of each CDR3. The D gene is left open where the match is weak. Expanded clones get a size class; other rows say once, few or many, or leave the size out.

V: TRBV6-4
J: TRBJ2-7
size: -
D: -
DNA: TGTGCCAGCAGGGACCATTGGGCCACACTCCCCAGTGGGGCAGGTGCTTACGAGCAGTACTTC
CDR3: CASRDHWATLPSGAGAYEQYF

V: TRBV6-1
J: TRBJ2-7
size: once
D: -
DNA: TGTGCCAGCAGTGAAGGTAGGAGGGCCTACGAGCAGTACTTC
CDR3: CASSEGRRAYEQYF

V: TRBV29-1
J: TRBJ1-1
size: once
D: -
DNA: TGCAGCGTTGGAGGGGTCGTGAACACTGAAGCTTTCTTT
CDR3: CSVGGVVNTEAFF

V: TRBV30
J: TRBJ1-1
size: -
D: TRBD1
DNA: TGTGCCCTTAGACAGGGGAACACTGAAGCTTTCTTT
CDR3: CALRQGNTEAFF

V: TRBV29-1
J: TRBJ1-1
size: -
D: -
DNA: TGCGGGGGTCTGGGGAATATCCCAGAAGCTTTCTTT
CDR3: CGGLGNIPEAFF

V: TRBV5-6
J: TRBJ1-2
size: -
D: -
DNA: TGTGCCAGCAGCCCCCCGGGAGTTAGTGGCTACACCTTC
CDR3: CASSPPGVSGYTF

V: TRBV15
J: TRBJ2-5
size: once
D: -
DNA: TGTGCCACCAGCCTCTGGCCCCAAGAGACCCAGTACTTC
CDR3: CATSLWPQETQYF

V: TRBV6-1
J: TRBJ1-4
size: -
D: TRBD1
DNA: TGTGCCAGCAGCCCGGGACAGGGAAATGAAAAACTGTTTTTT
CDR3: CASSPGQGNEKLFF

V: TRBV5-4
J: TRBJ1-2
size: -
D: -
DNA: TGTGCCAGCAGCTTTCGACCGTACCCTGGCTACACCTTC
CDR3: CASSFRPYPGYTF

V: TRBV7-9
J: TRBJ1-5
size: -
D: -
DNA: TGTGCCAGCAGCGTCAGGGGTCAGCCCCAGCATTTT
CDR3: CASSVRGQPQHF

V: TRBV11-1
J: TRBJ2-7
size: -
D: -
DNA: TGTGCCAGCAGCTTAGTACCGACGGAGCAGTACTTC
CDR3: CASSLVPTEQYF

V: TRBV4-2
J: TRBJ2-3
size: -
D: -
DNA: TGTGCCAGCAGCCACTCACCGGACTCCGCGGAGGATACGCAGTATTTT
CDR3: CASSHSPDSAEDTQYF

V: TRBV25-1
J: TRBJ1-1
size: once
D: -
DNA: TGTGCCAGCAGTGAAGGGCATCGACAGGTCCCCGGGGACACTGAAGCTTTCTTT
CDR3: CASSEGHRQVPGDTEAFF

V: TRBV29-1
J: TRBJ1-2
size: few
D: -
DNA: TGCAGCGTTGAAGGGGTACAGAAATATGGCTACACCTTC
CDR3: CSVEGVQKYGYTF

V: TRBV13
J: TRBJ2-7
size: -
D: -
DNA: TGTGCCAGCAGCTTGTTCAGGATCCCCTACGAGCAGTACTTC
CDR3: CASSLFRIPYEQYF

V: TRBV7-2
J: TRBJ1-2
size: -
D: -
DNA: TGTGCCAGCAGCTTAGACCCGGGGGACGGGTTTACGAGTGGCTACACCTTC
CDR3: CASSLDPGDGFTSGYTF

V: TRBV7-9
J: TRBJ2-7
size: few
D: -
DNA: TGTGCCAGCAGCTTAGCACAGGGTCACGAGCAGTACTTC
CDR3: CASSLAQGHEQYF

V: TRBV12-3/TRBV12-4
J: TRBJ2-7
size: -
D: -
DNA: TGTGCCAGCAGTTTAGTACCGGGTCTAAAGGGCGAGCAGTACTTC
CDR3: CASSLVPGLKGEQYF